The 8 T cell receptor beta chains given below trace back to one sample, sequenced in a study of patients and donors after allogeneic stem cell transplantation. TCRdb re-called the RT-PCR reads with MiXCR, one entry per CDR3 protein. The repertoire consists of about a million distinct CDR3 sequences, with under 20% occurring once and the leading ten covering roughly 6%. The sequencing sample was made of blood, either unsorted or a sorted T cell fraction (not recorded which). Source of these receptors: a human donor who was either an allogeneic HSCT recipient or a stem cell or donor lymphocyte infusion donor (not recorded which). It is not recorded whose cells these are; they may come from a transplant donor.

The sample holds a few counts of this clonotype. The chain is built from TRBV11-2 and TRBJ2-7; 8 bases align to TRBD2. Germline V gene data show CDR1 as SGHAT and CDR2 as FQNNGV. The J segment lost 4 bases and the V segment lost 0 bases, leaving 14 bases of the junction unmatched. The CDR3 contains 18 residues. Written as DNA, the CDR3 is TGTGCCAGCAGCTTAGATCCAAAAGCGGGGGTCCTTACTTACGAGCAGTACTTC. It encodes CASSLDPKAGVLTYEQYF.

This clonotype was picked up a small number of times. J is TRBJ2-7 and V is TRBV5-1, with D possibly being TRBD1 or TRBD2 (5 bases each). CDR1 and CDR2 from the germline V gene are SGHRS and YFSETQ. CDR3 size: 12 residues. Trimming took off 7 bases at V and 3 bases at J, with 11 bases between the two ends. The CDR3 sequence: CASRDGYYEQYF. As DNA, the CDR3 is TGCGCCAGCCGGGACGGGTACTACGAGCAGTACTTC.

This clonotype was counted many times. V usage is TRBV10-3 and J usage is TRBJ1-5; weak D call: TRBD1 (6 bases). Germline loops: CDR1 ENHRY, CDR2 SYGVKD. The CDR3 is 15 residues long. Trimming removed 3 bases at V and 2 bases at J, with 11 bases between. The DNA for the CDR3 is TGTGCCATCAGTGAAGGGGACACTGGCAATCAGCCCCAGCATTTT. Its translation: CAISEGDTGNQPQHF.

The chain joins TRBV2 to TRBJ2-5; maybe TRBD2 (6 bases). Germline V gives CDR1 SNHLY, CDR2 FYNNEI. There are 14 residues in the CDR3. Trimming took 7 bases from V and 5 from J, leaving 17 bases between them. Here the CDR3 reads CASTNDGAGETQYF. CDR3 in DNA: TGTGCCAGCACCAACGACGGGGCGGGGGAGACCCAGTACTTC.

In this sample, this clonotype turned up a few times. This chain connects TRBV5-1 to TRBJ2-3; 9 nucleotides match TRBD2. Unmatched junction bases numbered 11, after V lost 3 bases and J lost 3 bases. The germline V gene encodes CDR1 SGHRS and CDR2 YFSETQ. There are 17 residues in the CDR3. The DNA for the CDR3 is TGCGCCAGCAGCTCAATGGCGTCTAGCGGGGTGACAGATACGCAGTATTTT. Its translation is CASSSMASSGVTDTQYF.

This clonotype was seen a few times. As DNA, the CDR3 is TGTGCCAGCAGCTTAGCGACTAGCGCTTCGAACACCGGGGAGCTGTTTTTT. Amino acids: CASSLATSASNTGELFF. The chain couples TRBV7-9 to TRBJ2-2, with 8 nucleotides matching TRBD2. This CDR3 contains 17 residues. Per germline, CDR1 SEHNR and CDR2 FQNEAQ (reference sequence). V lost 0 bases to trimming and J lost 0 bases; unmatched junction nucleotides: 3. Based on the CDR3 plus reference TRBV7-9 and TRBJ2-2, the full variable domain is DTGVSQNPRHKITKRGQNVTFRCDPISEHNRLYWYRQTLGQGPEFLTYFQNEAQLEKSRLLSDRFSAERPKGSFSTLEIQRTEQGDSAMYLCASSLATSASNTGELFFGEGSRLTVL.

This clonotype was observed many times. CDR3 sequence (DNA): TGTGCCAGCAAGGGCAGGGTGAACACTGAAGCTTTCTTT. This codes for CASKGRVNTEAFF. V gene TRBV2 combines with J gene TRBJ1-1, with D tentatively TRBD1 (5 bases). There are 13 residues in the CDR3. V lost 7 bases, J lost 0 bases, and 9 bases lay in between. Germline lookup yields CDR1 SNHLY and CDR2 FYNNEI.

Only a few counts were recorded for this clonotype. The DNA for the CDR3 is TGTGCCAGCAGTCGTGGACGGAGGGACGAGCAGTACTTC. This gives the protein CASSRGRRDEQYF. The chain uses TRBV12-3 or TRBV12-4 and TRBJ2-7; maybe TRBD2 (6 bases). The V end was cut by 5 bases, the J end by 5 bases, with 13 bases between. The CDR3 length is 13 residues.